This T cell receptor (beta chain) was identified during a study of post-analysis software for immune sequencing data. Broader study findings: Patients used about 5 TRBV segments, including TRBV5-6, TRBV5-1 and TRBV20-1, more often than controls. Those with multiple sclerosis, the patient group, showed significantly lower normalized Chao1 diversity than controls.

Germline V gene sequence: CDR1 DFQATT, CDR2 SNEGSKA (reference sequence). The CDR3 has 15 residues. The germline V and J ends were trimmed by 0 bases and 1 base, with 12 bases remaining between them. In its sample, this clonotype was seen a few times. Its antigen is not identified. Each TCR beta cDNA library carried unique molecular identifiers. The source material, 1 to 10 million T cells, gave rise to roughly 500,000 cDNA molecules. TCRdb analysed the PCR reads with MiXCR anew, one entry per CDR3 protein. The sample records around 770,000 distinct CDR3 sequences, around 42% being singletons. The receptor was isolated from a girl under 18 with multiple sclerosis. The V gene is TRBV20-1, the J gene TRBJ2-5; the D gene is possibly TRBD1 (6 bases). The specimen was blood. As DNA, the CDR3 is TGCAGTGCTAGAGATCTTAGGGGGACCCAAGAGACCCAGTACTTC. Protein product: CSARDLRGTQETQYF.